This TCR beta chain emerged from a study of shared clonotypes between healthy human individuals. Some clones are missing from TCRdb's copy, which holds only in-frame ones; the method was immunoSEQ multiplex PCR. The top ten hold roughly 1.2% of the sample, which has over a million clones, around 97% seen once. This CDR3 spans 11 amino acids. Germline assignment: CDR1 DFQATT and CDR2 SNEGSKA (reference sequence). V was cut by 3 bases and J by 1 base, with 3 bases left in between. The clonotype comes from a man aged 25-45 years in good health. Sequenced material: naive CD4+ T cells sorted from blood. The subset was: CD45RA+ positively selected. The J gene is TRBJ1-2, the V gene TRBV20-1; D is uncertain. CDR3 in amino acids: CSASGNYGYTF. The CDR3 DNA follows: TGCAGTGCTAGTGGTAACTATGGCTACACCTTC.